Shown below are 26 T cell receptor beta chains from a single sample sequenced in a study of somatic mutations in cytotoxic T cells in rheumatoid arthritis. Clones were sequenced by immunoSEQ multiplex PCR, and TCRdb holds only the in-frame ones, with some missing. The profile shows some 10,000 clones, under 95% of them singletons. Sequencing was done on a sample of CD8+ T cells sorted from blood. Receptors originate from a woman in her late teens or twenties with rheumatoid arthritis.

There are a few counts of this clone. The chain has TRBV4-1 and TRBJ1-5, with 8 bases matching TRBD1. Germline assignment: CDR1 MGHRA and CDR2 YSYEKL. J lost 7 bases, V lost 1 base, and 9 bases had no gene match. The CDR3 spans 16 residues. The CDR3 DNA reads as TGCGCCAGCAGCCAAGTCGACAGGGGAGGGGTCCAGCCCCAGCATTTT. Its protein product is CASSQVDRGGVQPQHF.

The J gene is TRBJ2-7, the V gene TRBV27; TRBD2 matches at 9 bases. V lost 0 bases to trimming and J lost 9 bases; unmatched junction nucleotides: 15. The CDR3 has 17 amino acids. Germline CDR1 and CDR2: MNHEY and SMNVEV (reference sequence). The CDR3 sequence is CASSLSPLVAGEGLQYF. The CDR3 DNA reads TGTGCCAGCAGTTTATCTCCCCTCGTAGCGGGAGAGGGTTTGCAGTACTTC.

The rearrangement links TRBV10-2 to TRBJ1-5; TRBD1 might be the D (5 bases). Germline V gene data show CDR1 as WSHSY and CDR2 as SAAADI. There are 14 residues in the CDR3. The V gene lost 2 bases and the J gene lost 8 bases, with 13 bases spanning the gap. DNA of the CDR3: TGCGCCAGCAGTGAGATTTCAGGGTATAAGCCCCAGCATTTT. It encodes CASSEISGYKPQHF.

This chain connects TRBV7-8 to TRBJ1-1, with D perhaps TRBD1 (6 bases). V lost 1 base and J lost 1, with 22 bases in between. Germline V lookup: CDR1 SGHVS, CDR2 FQNEAQ. The CDR3 has 19 amino acids. For the CDR3, the DNA is TGTGCCAGCAGCTTAGAGGGGCTGCAGGGGAATGTATGGAACACTGAAGCTTTCTTT. Protein product: CASSLEGLQGNVWNTEAFF. The full variable domain, in which reference TRBV7-8 and TRBJ1-1 provide the parts outside the CDR3, is GAGVSQSPRYKVAKRGQDVALRCDPISGHVSLFWYQQALGQGPEFLTYFQNEAQLDKSGLPSDRFFAERPEGSVSTLKIQRTQQEDSAVYLCASSLEGLQGNVWNTEAFFGQGTRLTVV.

For the CDR3, the DNA is TGCGCCAGCAGTGAGCGGACAGGGGCAATAGTCGTTCAAGAGACCCAGTACTTC. It encodes CASSERTGAIVVQETQYF. The rearrangement links TRBV10-1 to TRBJ2-5; 9 bases match TRBD1. CDR1 WNHNN and CDR2 SYGVQD come from the germline V gene (reference sequence). The CDR3 has 18 amino acids. The ends lost 2 bases at V and 2 bases at J; junction bases unmatched: 12.

This chain's CDR3 is CASSLDRGWNEQFF. The CDR3 DNA follows: TGTGCCAGCAGTTTGGACAGGGGATGGAATGAGCAGTTCTTC. V is TRBV27 and J is TRBJ2-1; 9 bases map to TRBD1. Trimming at V came to 3 bases and at J to 7 bases, leaving 4 bases not matched to a gene. The CDR3 loop spans 14 amino acids. The germline V gene encodes CDR1 MNHEY and CDR2 SMNVEV (reference sequence).

The chain is built from TRBV14 and TRBJ2-7; TRBD1 is a possible D gene (6 bases). V was pared by 4 bases and J by 0 bases, with 16 bases between. The CDR3 spans 16 residues. In germline, CDR1 is SGHDN, CDR2 FVKESK. The CDR3 spells CASSPIPGTLSYEQYF. The CDR3 coding sequence is TGTGCCAGCAGCCCCATTCCCGGGACACTCTCCTACGAGCAGTACTTC.

The chain carries TRBV19 and TRBJ1-1; TRBD1 is a possible D gene (6 bases). V was pared by 6 bases and J by 5 bases, with 16 bases between. This CDR3 has 14 residues. Germline loops: CDR1 LNHDA, CDR2 SQIVND (reference sequence). The CDR3 bases are TGTGCCAGTAGCTTGGACAGCCCGTGGACTGAAGCTTTCTTT. Its translation is CASSLDSPWTEAFF.

V usage is TRBV6-5 and J usage is TRBJ1-1; no clear D gene. Germline V lookup: CDR1 MNHEY, CDR2 SVGAGI. Between the trimmed V and J ends, which lost 6 bases and 2 bases, there was a span of 10 bases. This CDR3 is 13 amino acids long. Here the CDR3 DNA reads TGTGCCAGCAGCGAGATGCCTAACACTGAAGCTTTCTTT. The encoded protein is CASSEMPNTEAFF.

This chain links TRBV27 with TRBJ2-4; D ambiguous. The V gene lost 4 bases and the J gene lost 0 bases, with 13 bases spanning the gap. The CDR3 runs 16 residues. Germline V gene sequence: CDR1 MNHEY, CDR2 SMNVEV (reference sequence). CDR3 nucleotide sequence: TGTGCCAGCAGTTCAATCGGTTTCCTAGCCAAAAACATTCAGTACTTC. As protein: CASSSIGFLAKNIQYF.

CDR3 DNA: TGTGCCAGCAGCAAAGACAGCTCCTCAGATACGCAGTATTTT. This translates into CASSKDSSSDTQYF. The gene calls are TRBV13 and TRBJ2-3, with D tentatively TRBD1 (5 bases). Germline V gene lookup returns CDR1 PRHDT and CDR2 FYEKMQ (reference sequence). The CDR3 covers 14 residues. V shed 5 bases and J shed 4 bases, with 13 bases lying between them.

The V call is TRBV6-1, the J call TRBJ1-4; maybe TRBD1 (6 bases). The CDR3 has 14 residues. Germline CDR1 reads MNHNS; CDR2 reads SASEGT. The V gene lost 8 bases and the J gene lost 5 bases, with 15 bases spanning the gap. Here the CDR3 reads CASLSGQINEKLFF. The CDR3 nucleotides are TGTGCCAGCCTGTCTGGACAGATAAATGAAAAACTGTTTTTT.

The chain is built from TRBV4-1 and TRBJ2-7; 8 bases fit TRBD2. This CDR3 has 13 amino acids. CDR1 and CDR2 from the germline V gene are MGHRA and YSYEKL. J lost 4 bases, V lost 3 bases, and 2 bases had no gene match. Here the CDR3 DNA reads TGCGCCAGCAGCCAGGGACTAGAGTACGAGCAGTACTTC. This codes for CASSQGLEYEQYF.

J is TRBJ2-1 and V is TRBV27; D unclear. Trimming pared 10 bases from V and 5 bases from J, leaving 15 bases between. Germline assignment: CDR1 MNHEY and CDR2 SMNVEV (reference sequence). The CDR3 consists of 13 residues. In DNA form, the CDR3 reads TGTGCCATCTCCCCAACAGTCAACAATGAGCAGTTCTTC. Its translation is CAISPTVNNEQFF.

J is TRBJ2-6 and V is TRBV7-2; TRBD2 agrees at 8 bases. The germline gives CDR1 SGHTA, CDR2 FQGNSA. This CDR3 has 18 amino acids. After removal of 4 bases from V and 0 bases from J, the junction contained 8 bases not matched to a gene. The CDR3 DNA reads as TGTGCCAGCAGCTGGCCGGGGGGGTCCCTCTCTGGGGCCAACGTCCTGACTTTC. It codes for CASSWPGGSLSGANVLTF. The complete variable domain, with remaining parts taken from reference TRBV7-2 and TRBJ2-6, reads GAGVSQSPSNKVTEKGKDVELRCDPISGHTALYWYRQSLGQGLEFLIYFQGNSAPDKSGLPSDRFSAERTGGSVSTLTIQRTQQEDSAVYLCASSWPGGSLSGANVLTFGAGSRLTVL.

This chain joins TRBV10-3 and TRBJ2-2; 7 bases fit TRBD1. The V and J ends lost 3 bases and 4 bases, in that order; junction bases with no gene match: 11. The germline V gene encodes CDR1 ENHRY and CDR2 SYGVKD. CDR3 length: 17 residues. The CDR3 region is CAISDPPGTELTGELFF. CDR3 coding DNA: TGTGCCATCAGTGACCCCCCGGGGACAGAACTCACCGGGGAGCTGTTTTTT.

The chain recombines TRBV9 with TRBJ2-4; possibly TRBD2 for D (6 bases). This CDR3 has 16 amino acids. Germline values: CDR1 SGDLS, CDR2 YYNGEE. The V and J ends lost 2 bases and 1 base respectively, with 13 bases between them. CDR3 sequence (DNA): TGTGCCAGCAGCGTGAGTGGAGGGAGGGCCAAAAACATTCAGTACTTC. It is translated as CASSVSGGRAKNIQYF.

The rearrangement joins TRBV6-1 to TRBJ1-2; D ambiguous. V was shortened by 6 bases and J by 4 bases, with 15 bases between the two germline ends. The CDR3 spans 14 residues. Germline-derived CDR1 and CDR2 are MNHNS and SASEGT. CDR3 DNA sequence: TGTGCCAGCAGGCCTAGGACTGTCTCCTATGGCTACACCTTC. It is translated as CASRPRTVSYGYTF.

The chain employs TRBV5-1 and TRBJ2-7; 8 bases match TRBD2. Germline-derived CDR1 and CDR2 are SGHRS and YFSETQ. The CDR3 totals 15 residues. With V trimmed by 5 bases and J by 0 bases, 7 bases remained unmatched. The CDR3 is CASSLERGSSYEQYF. CDR3 coding DNA: TGCGCCAGCAGTCTTGAGCGGGGGAGCTCCTACGAGCAGTACTTC.

CDR3: CASSQGQGSDTEAFF. CDR3 bases: TGCGCCAGCAGCCAGGGACAGGGGAGTGACACTGAAGCTTTCTTT. This chain links TRBV5-1 with TRBJ1-1; 10 bases match TRBD1. CDR1 and CDR2 from the germline V gene are SGHRS and YFSETQ. The length of the CDR3 is 15 residues. V was clipped by 4 bases and J by 3 bases; unmatched bases: 6.

The J gene is TRBJ2-7, the V gene TRBV28, with 7 bases identical to TRBD2. This CDR3 comprises 14 residues. Germline V gene data show CDR1 as MDHEN and CDR2 as SYDVKM. Trimming took 2 bases from V and 2 from J; bases not matched to a gene: 3. This CDR3 is CASSLRTRPYEQYF. CDR3 nucleotides: TGTGCCAGCAGTTTAAGGACTAGACCCTACGAGCAGTACTTC.

The chain links TRBV7-8 to TRBJ2-5; 8 bases match TRBD1. CDR1 SGHVS and CDR2 FQNEAQ come from the germline V gene. Trimming removed 3 bases from V and 4 bases from J; junction bases left unmatched: 7. The CDR3 covers 15 residues. The CDR3, as DNA: TGTGCCAGCAGCTTCGCCCGACAGGGGAGAGAGACCCAGTACTTC. Translated: CASSFARQGRETQYF.

This clone occurred a few times. This chain uses TRBV5-1 with TRBJ2-7; TRBD1 agrees at 10 bases. CDR1 is SGHRS, CDR2 YFSETQ, per germline. J was trimmed by 2 bases and V by 3 bases; bases with no gene match: 2. The CDR3 loop spans 14 amino acids. The CDR3 bases are TGCGCCAGCAGCTGGACAGGGGGGACCTACGAGCAGTACTTC. This translates into CASSWTGGTYEQYF.

This clone has just one count. The chain joins TRBV11-2 to TRBJ2-7; D unclear. The CDR3 spans 11 residues. Germline lookup yields CDR1 SGHAT and CDR2 FQNNGV. V gave up 4 bases and J gave up 6 bases, with 7 bases separating them. The CDR3: CASSSSVEQYF. The CDR3 coding sequence is TGTGCCAGCAGCTCCTCTGTCGAGCAGTACTTC. The full variable domain, with the rest looked up from reference TRBV11-2 and TRBJ2-7, is EAGVAQSPRYKIIEKRQSVAFWCNPISGHATLYWYQQILGQGPKLLIQFQNNGVVDDSQLPKDRFSAERLKGVDSTLKIQPAKLEDSAVYLCASSSSVEQYFGPGTRLTVT.

J is TRBJ1-2 and V is TRBV2; D is unclear. This CDR3 contains 9 residues. Germline CDR1 SNHLY, CDR2 FYNNEI. As DNA, the CDR3 is TGTGTCGACGGGGTTGGCTACACCTTC. This gives the protein CVDGVGYTF.

The rearrangement links TRBV9 to TRBJ2-1, with D possibly TRBD2 on 5 matching bases. This CDR3 is built from 17 residues. Germline CDR1 and CDR2: SGDLS and YYNGEE. The ends were cut back, 3 bases at V and 0 bases at J, with 16 bases in the middle. CDR3 DNA sequence: TGTGCCAGCAGCGCAGGAGGTGGGATAAGCTCCTACAATGAGCAGTTCTTC. This translates into CASSAGGGISSYNEQFF. Full variable domain (remainder filled in from reference TRBV9 and TRBJ2-1): DSGVTQTPKHLITATGQRVTLRCSPRSGDLSVYWYQQSLDQGLQFLIQYYNGEERAKGNILERFSAQQFPDLHSELNLSSLELGDSALYFCASSAGGGISSYNEQFFGPGTRLTVL.